The 13 T cell receptor beta chains below come from one sample, sequenced in a study of identical twins. TCRdb processed the 5' RACE reads anew with MiXCR; each CDR3 protein has one entry. The sample has around 960,000 distinct CDR3 sequences, around an eighth seen once; the top ten hold around 1.5%. In addition, the sample was reused for a study of yellow fever vaccine responses in identical twins.

Specimen: PBMCs. These receptors were collected from a woman aged 18-30 years in good health.

The chain couples TRBV20-1 to TRBJ2-7; the D is unclear. CDR3 length equals 13 residues. The germline CDR1 and CDR2 sequences are DFQATT and SNEGSKA (reference sequence). V was shortened by 4 bases and J by 3 bases, with 13 bases between the two germline ends. The CDR3 here is CSAKWPSDYEQYF. In DNA form, the CDR3 reads TGCAGTGCTAAATGGCCCTCCGACTACGAGCAGTACTTC.

This clonotype has at least ten counts. The chain combines TRBV28 with TRBJ2-4; no firm D call. CDR3 length: 16 residues. V was shortened by 3 bases and J by 0 bases, with 12 bases between the two germline ends. CDR1 is MDHEN and CDR2 is SYDVKM in the germline V gene. The CDR3 sequence is CASSLVQTLAKNIQYF. CDR3 nucleotide sequence: TGTGCCAGCAGTTTGGTACAAACACTAGCCAAAAACATTCAGTACTTC.

The gene calls are TRBV3-1 and TRBJ1-1, with D unclear. Trimming took off 4 bases at V and 4 bases at J, with 13 bases between the two ends. Germline loops: CDR1 LGHDT, CDR2 YNNKEL (reference sequence). The CDR3 has 14 amino acids. DNA for the CDR3: TGTGCCAGCAGCCTAGCCGGCCTTCGCACTGAAGCTTTCTTT. Protein: CASSLAGLRTEAFF.

This chain uses TRBV6-4 with TRBJ2-3; 10 nucleotides line up with TRBD2. V shed 8 bases, J shed 2 bases, and the junction held 13 bases outside the gene matches. The CDR3 has 17 amino acids. Germline V gene data show CDR1 as MRHNA and CDR2 as SNTAGT. In DNA, the CDR3 is TGTGCCAGCTCTCCTAGCGGGGGTTTTCCCCTCACAGATACGCAGTATTTT. This gives the protein CASSPSGGFPLTDTQYF.

The chain uses TRBV12-3 or TRBV12-4 and TRBJ1-2; 7 bases map to TRBD1. The CDR3 covers 14 residues. V was clipped by 6 bases and J by 3 bases; unmatched bases: 7. The CDR3 loop reads CASSFGTADYGYTF. CDR3 DNA: TGTGCCAGCAGCTTTGGGACAGCGGACTATGGCTACACCTTC.

The V and J genes are TRBV29-1 and TRBJ2-7; 9 positions match TRBD1. V lost 4 bases to trimming and J lost 4 bases; unmatched junction nucleotides: 2. The CDR3 is made up of 12 amino acids. Germline assignment: CDR1 SQVTM and CDR2 ANQGSEA. CDR3 protein: CSVVGTGYEQYF. CDR3 DNA: TGCAGCGTTGTTGGGACAGGGTACGAGCAGTACTTC.

This clonotype was detected many times. V is TRBV10-3 and J is TRBJ2-2, with 13 bases lining up with TRBD2. Trimming at V came to 6 bases and at J to 4 bases, leaving 5 bases not matched to a gene. The CDR3 is 16 residues long. CDR1 and CDR2 from the germline V gene are ENHRY and SYGVKD. CDR3 nucleotides: TGTGCCATCAGCCGGACTAGCGGGGGTTTCACCGGGGAGCTGTTTTTT. It translates to CAISRTSGGFTGELFF.

CDR3: CASSLPGTDYEQYF. The CDR3 DNA sequence: TGTGCCAGCAGCTTACCGGGAACAGACTACGAGCAGTACTTC. The chain has TRBV7-2 and TRBJ2-7; D may be TRBD2 (5 bases). V was cut by 2 bases and J by 3 bases, with 11 bases left in between. CDR1 and CDR2 from the germline V gene are SGHTA and FQGNSA. The CDR3 sequence is 14 residues long.

This clonotype was counted at least ten times. The chain has TRBV5-1 and TRBJ2-7; tentative D call: TRBD1 (5 bases). The CDR3 contains 14 residues. The V end lost 9 bases, the J end lost 5 bases, and 21 bases lay between the germline ends. CDR1 and CDR2 from the germline V gene are SGHRS and YFSETQ. The CDR3 DNA reads as TGCGCCATCGGGTCCCCGGCAGGGTACCACGAGCAGTACGTC. Residues: CAIGSPAGYHEQYV.

This clonotype was detected ten times or more. V usage is TRBV28 and J usage is TRBJ1-5; D is undetermined. This CDR3 has 14 amino acids. V was trimmed by 2 bases and J by 6 bases, leaving 11 bases between them. Germline V gene lookup returns CDR1 MDHEN and CDR2 SYDVKM. The CDR3 region is CASSLMEGGQPQHF. The CDR3 DNA is TGTGCCAGCAGTTTAATGGAGGGAGGTCAGCCCCAGCATTTT. The full variable domain, completed using reference TRBV28 and TRBJ1-5, is DVKVTQSSRYLVKRTGEKVFLECVQDMDHENMFWYRQDPGLGLRLIYFSYDVKMKEKGDIPEGYSVSREKKERFSLILESASTNQTSMYLCASSLMEGGQPQHFGDGTRLSIL.

This clonotype was observed many times. The chain recombines TRBV28 with TRBJ2-1; TRBD2 aligns across 9 bases. Looked up from germline, CDR1 is MDHEN and CDR2 is SYDVKM. This CDR3 is built from 18 residues. The J segment lost 1 base and the V segment lost 3 bases, leaving 10 bases of the junction unmatched. In DNA form, the CDR3 reads TGTGCCAGCAGTTTTAGCGGGAGCTACGCAGATTCCTACAATGAGCAGTTCTTC. This sequence encodes CASSFSGSYADSYNEQFF. Full variable domain (remainder filled in from reference TRBV28 and TRBJ2-1): DVKVTQSSRYLVKRTGEKVFLECVQDMDHENMFWYRQDPGLGLRLIYFSYDVKMKEKGDIPEGYSVSREKKERFSLILESASTNQTSMYLCASSFSGSYADSYNEQFFGPGTRLTVL.

V usage is TRBV28 and J usage is TRBJ1-6; D is ambiguous. V was clipped by 5 bases and J by 7 bases, with 12 bases between them. This CDR3 has 14 amino acids. Per germline, CDR1 MDHEN and CDR2 SYDVKM. The CDR3 nucleotides are TGTGCCAGCAGTCCCGGGAATACCAATTCACCCCTCCACTTT. Translation gives CASSPGNTNSPLHF. Together with reference TRBV28 and TRBJ1-6, the CDR3 gives the full variable domain: DVKVTQSSRYLVKRTGEKVFLECVQDMDHENMFWYRQDPGLGLRLIYFSYDVKMKEKGDIPEGYSVSREKKERFSLILESASTNQTSMYLCASSPGNTNSPLHFGNGTRLTVT.

This clonotype was counted at least ten times. The gene calls are TRBV5-1 and TRBJ1-4; the match to TRBD1 covers 10 bases. The CDR3 loop spans 17 amino acids. J lost 2 bases, V lost 0 bases, and 4 bases had no gene match. CDR1 and CDR2 from the germline V gene are SGHRS and YFSETQ. This CDR3 reads CASSLGQGAATNEKLFF. The DNA for the CDR3 is TGCGCCAGCAGCTTGGGACAGGGGGCCGCGACTAATGAAAAACTGTTTTTT.